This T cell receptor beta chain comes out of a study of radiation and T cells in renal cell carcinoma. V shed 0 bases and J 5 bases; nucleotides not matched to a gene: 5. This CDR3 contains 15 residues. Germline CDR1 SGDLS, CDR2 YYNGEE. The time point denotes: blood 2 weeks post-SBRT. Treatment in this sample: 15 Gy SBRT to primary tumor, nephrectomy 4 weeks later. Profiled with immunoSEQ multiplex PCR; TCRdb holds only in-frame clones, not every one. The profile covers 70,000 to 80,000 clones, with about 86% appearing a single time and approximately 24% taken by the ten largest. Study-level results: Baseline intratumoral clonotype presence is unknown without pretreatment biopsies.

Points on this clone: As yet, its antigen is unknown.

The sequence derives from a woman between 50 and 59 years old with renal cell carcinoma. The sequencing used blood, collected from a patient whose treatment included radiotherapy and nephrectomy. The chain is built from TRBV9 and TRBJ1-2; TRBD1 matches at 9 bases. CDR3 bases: TGTGCCAGCAGCGTAGATGGGACAGGGCGATATGGCTACACCTTC. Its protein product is CASSVDGTGRYGYTF.